What follows are 8 T cell receptor beta chains derived from one specimen sequenced in a study of T cell responses to AZD1222 COVID-19 vaccine. TCRdb keeps only in-frame clones here, not all; method: immunoSEQ multiplex PCR. The sample lists about 130,000 clones; around 90% were seen once. Sequencing used peripheral blood, obtained 28 days after the second AZD1222 dose. The receptors shown here come from an adult who received the AZD1222 COVID-19 vaccine.

A single count supports this clone. The chain uses TRBV2 and TRBJ1-5; no reliable D call. The germline CDR1 and CDR2 sequences are SNHLY and FYNNEI. The CDR3 is made up of 14 amino acids. Trimming pared 3 bases from V and 0 bases from J, leaving 6 bases between. CDR3 amino acids: CASSDAHSNQPQHF. CDR3 nucleotides: TGTGCCAGCAGTGACGCTCATAGCAATCAGCCCCAGCATTTT.

The chain carries TRBV18 and TRBJ2-5; 8 bases are a match to TRBD2. J was trimmed by 2 bases and V by 0 bases; bases with no gene match: 8. The germline V gene has CDR1 KGHSH and CDR2 LQKENI. CDR3 length: 17 amino acids. DNA for the CDR3: TGTGCCAGCTCACCACCCCTCTTGGCTAGCGGGCAAGAGACCCAGTACTTC. Translating it yields CASSPPLLASGQETQYF. Complete variable domain (other parts from reference TRBV18 and TRBJ2-5): NAGVMQNPRHLVRRRGQEARLRCSPMKGHSHVYWYRQLPEEGLKFMVYLQKENIIDESGMPKERFSAEFPKEGPSILRIQQVVRGDSAAYFCASSPPLLASGQETQYFGPGTRLLVL.

The chain recombines TRBV27 with TRBJ2-1; 7 bases fit TRBD2. CDR3 length equals 16 residues. Germline assignment: CDR1 MNHEY and CDR2 SMNVEV (reference sequence). J gave up 5 bases and V 6 bases, and 13 bases lay outside the gene matches. DNA of the CDR3: TGTGCCAGCAGCCCCCCTCGGGGGGTCATCCACAATGAGCAGTTCTTC. Translation gives CASSPPRGVIHNEQFF.

This chain uses TRBV4-2 with TRBJ2-1, with TRBD2 identical over 7 bases. Per germline, CDR1 LGHNA and CDR2 YNFKEQ. V trimming: 6 bases; J trimming: 6 bases; junction bases outside the gene matches: 5. The CDR3 length is 13 residues. The CDR3 here is CASRLGGSNEQFF. CDR3 sequence (DNA): TGTGCCAGCAGACTTGGCGGGAGCAATGAGCAGTTCTTC.

The chain links TRBV12-3 or TRBV12-4 to TRBJ2-1; no reliable D call. Trimming took off 4 bases at V and 5 bases at J, with 6 bases between the two ends. The CDR3 has 12 amino acids. CDR3 sequence reads: CASSYVNNEQFF. The CDR3, as DNA: TGTGCCAGCAGTTACGTTAACAATGAGCAGTTCTTC.

This clone was observed a handful of times. The chain joins TRBV9 to TRBJ1-1; D not certain. The germline V gene has CDR1 SGDLS and CDR2 YYNGEE. The V end was cut by 0 bases, the J end by 5 bases, with 11 bases between. CDR3 length: 14 amino acids. CDR3 protein: CASSVEPTGTEAFF. The CDR3 region has the DNA TGTGCCAGCAGCGTAGAACCCACGGGTACTGAAGCTTTCTTT.

The chain uses TRBV7-3 and TRBJ2-1; 14 bases are shared with TRBD2. This CDR3 has 16 amino acids. The junction had 3 bases not matched to a gene; V was cut back by 2 bases and J by 6 bases. Germline-derived CDR1 and CDR2 are SGHTA and FQGTGA. CDR3 protein: CASSLPGTSGSNEQFF. The CDR3 DNA follows: TGTGCCAGCAGCTTACCGGGGACTAGCGGGAGCAATGAGCAGTTCTTC.

The rearrangement uses TRBV12-5 and TRBJ1-1, with D uncertain. The CDR3 runs 14 residues. Trimming pared 2 bases from V and 1 base from J, leaving 8 bases between. Germline V lookup: CDR1 LGHNT, CDR2 FRNRAP. The chain's CDR3 is CASGLPTENTEAFF. DNA for the CDR3: TGTGCTAGTGGTTTGCCGACTGAGAACACTGAAGCTTTCTTT. The full variable domain, its missing parts supplied by reference TRBV12-5 and TRBJ1-1, is DARVTQTPRHKVTEMGQEVTMRCQPILGHNTVFWYRQTMMQGLELLAYFRNRAPLDDSGMPKDRFSAEMPDATLATLKIQPSEPRDSAVYFCASGLPTENTEAFFGQGTRLTVV.